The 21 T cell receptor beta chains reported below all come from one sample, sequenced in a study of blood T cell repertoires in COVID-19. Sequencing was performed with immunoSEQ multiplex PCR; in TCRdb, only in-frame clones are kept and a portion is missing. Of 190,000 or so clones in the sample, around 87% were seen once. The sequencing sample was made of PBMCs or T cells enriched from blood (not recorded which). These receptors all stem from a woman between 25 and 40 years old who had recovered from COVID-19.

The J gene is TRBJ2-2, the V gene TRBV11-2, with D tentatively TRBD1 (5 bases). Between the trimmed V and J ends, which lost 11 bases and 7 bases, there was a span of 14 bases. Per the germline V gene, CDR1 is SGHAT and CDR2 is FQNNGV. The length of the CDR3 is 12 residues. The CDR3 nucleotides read TGTGCCCTTCTAAGCAGGGACGGGGAGCTGTTTTTT. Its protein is CALLSRDGELFF. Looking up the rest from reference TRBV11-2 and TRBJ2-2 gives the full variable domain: EAGVAQSPRYKIIEKRQSVAFWCNPISGHATLYWYQQILGQGPKLLIQFQNNGVVDDSQLPKDRFSAERLKGVDSTLKIQPAKLEDSAVYLCALLSRDGELFFGEGSRLTVL.

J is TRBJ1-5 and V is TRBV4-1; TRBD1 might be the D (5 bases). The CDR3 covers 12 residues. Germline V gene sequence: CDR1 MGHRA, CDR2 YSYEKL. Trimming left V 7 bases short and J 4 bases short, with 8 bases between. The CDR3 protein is CASKGENQPQHF. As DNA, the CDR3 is TGCGCCAGCAAAGGGGAAAATCAGCCCCAGCATTTT.

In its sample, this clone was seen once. The CDR3 sequence is CATSDATGYGYTF. Here the CDR3 DNA reads TGTGCCACCAGTGATGCGACTGGCTATGGCTACACCTTC. The chain has TRBV24-1 and TRBJ1-2, with D unclear. The germline CDR1 and CDR2 sequences are KGHDR and SFDVKD. This CDR3 contains 13 residues. V was clipped by 3 bases and J by 4 bases, with 8 bases between them.

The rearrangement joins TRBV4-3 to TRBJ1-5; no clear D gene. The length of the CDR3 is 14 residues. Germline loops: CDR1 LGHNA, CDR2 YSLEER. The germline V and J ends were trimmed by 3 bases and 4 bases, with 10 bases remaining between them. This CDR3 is CASSHRRGNQPQHF. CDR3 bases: TGCGCCAGCAGCCACCGGAGAGGGAATCAGCCCCAGCATTTT.

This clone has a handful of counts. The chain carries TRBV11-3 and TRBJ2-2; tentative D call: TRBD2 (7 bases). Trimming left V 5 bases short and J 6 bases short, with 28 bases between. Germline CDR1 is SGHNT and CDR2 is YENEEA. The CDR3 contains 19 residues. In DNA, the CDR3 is TGTGCCAGCAGCCGCCGGGGGGCTGCCATCGCCGGCTGGGCCGGGGAGCTGTTTTTT. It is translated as CASSRRGAAIAGWAGELFF.

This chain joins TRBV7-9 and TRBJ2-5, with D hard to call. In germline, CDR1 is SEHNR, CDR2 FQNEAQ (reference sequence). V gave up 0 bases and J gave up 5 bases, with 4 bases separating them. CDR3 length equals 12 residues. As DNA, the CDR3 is TGTGCCAGCAGCTTAGCCAGGGAGACCCAGTACTTC. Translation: CASSLARETQYF. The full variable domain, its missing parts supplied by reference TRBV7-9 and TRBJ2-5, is DTGVSQNPRHKITKRGQNVTFRCDPISEHNRLYWYRQTLGQGPEFLTYFQNEAQLEKSRLLSDRFSAERPKGSFSTLEIQRTEQGDSAMYLCASSLARETQYFGPGTRLLVL.

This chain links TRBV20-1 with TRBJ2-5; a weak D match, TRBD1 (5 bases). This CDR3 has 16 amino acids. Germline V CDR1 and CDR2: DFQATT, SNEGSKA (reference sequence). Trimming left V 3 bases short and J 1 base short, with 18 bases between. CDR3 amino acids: CSASDLGAPGQETQYF. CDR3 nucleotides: TGCAGTGCTAGTGACCTAGGGGCCCCGGGCCAAGAGACCCAGTACTTC.

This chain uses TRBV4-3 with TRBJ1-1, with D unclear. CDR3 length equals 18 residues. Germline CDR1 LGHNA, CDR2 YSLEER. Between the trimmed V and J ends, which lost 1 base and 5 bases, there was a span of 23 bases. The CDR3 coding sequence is TGCGCCAGCAGCCAAGTTACCGGAATTATTTATATGGAGACTGAAGCTTTCTTT. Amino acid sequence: CASSQVTGIIYMETEAFF.

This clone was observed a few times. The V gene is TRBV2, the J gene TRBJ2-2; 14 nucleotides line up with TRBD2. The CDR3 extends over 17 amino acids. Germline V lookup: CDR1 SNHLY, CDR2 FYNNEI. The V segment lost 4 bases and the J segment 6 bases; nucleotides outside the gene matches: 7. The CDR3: CASSAEGLAGGAGELFF. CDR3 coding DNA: TGTGCCAGCAGTGCCGAAGGACTAGCGGGGGGCGCCGGGGAGCTGTTTTTT. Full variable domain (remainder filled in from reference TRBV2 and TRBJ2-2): EPEVTQTPSHQVTQMGQEVILRCVPISNHLYFYWYRQILGQKVEFLVSFYNNEISEKSEIFDDQFSVERPDGSNFTLKIRSTKLEDSAMYFCASSAEGLAGGAGELFFGEGSRLTVL.

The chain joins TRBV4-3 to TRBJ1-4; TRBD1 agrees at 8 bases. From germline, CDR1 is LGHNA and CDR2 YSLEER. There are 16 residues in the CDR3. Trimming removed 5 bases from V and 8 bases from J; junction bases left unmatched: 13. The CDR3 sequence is CASSEFHRGDDEKLFF. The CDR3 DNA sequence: TGCGCCAGCAGCGAATTTCACAGGGGGGATGACGAAAAACTGTTTTTT.

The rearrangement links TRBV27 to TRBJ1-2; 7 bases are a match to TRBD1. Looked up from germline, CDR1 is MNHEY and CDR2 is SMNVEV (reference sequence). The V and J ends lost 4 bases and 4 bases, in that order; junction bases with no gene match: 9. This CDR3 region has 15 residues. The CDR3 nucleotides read TGTGCCAGCAGTTCAGCCGGGACAGTCATCTATGGCTACACCTTC. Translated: CASSSAGTVIYGYTF.

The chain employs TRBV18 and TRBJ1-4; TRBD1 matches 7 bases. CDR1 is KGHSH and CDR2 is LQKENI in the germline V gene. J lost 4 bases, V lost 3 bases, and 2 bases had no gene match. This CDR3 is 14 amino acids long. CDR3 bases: TGTGCCAGCTCACCGGGACAGCTTAATGAAAAACTGTTTTTT. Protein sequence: CASSPGQLNEKLFF.

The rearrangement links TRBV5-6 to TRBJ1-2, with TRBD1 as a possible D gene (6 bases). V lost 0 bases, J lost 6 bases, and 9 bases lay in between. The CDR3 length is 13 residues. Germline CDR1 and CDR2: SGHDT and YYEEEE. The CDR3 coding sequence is TGTGCCAGCAGCTTGGCCGCAGGGGATGGCTACACCTTC. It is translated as CASSLAAGDGYTF. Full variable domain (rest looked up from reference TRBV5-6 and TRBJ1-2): DAGVTQSPTHLIKTRGQQVTLRCSPKSGHDTVSWYQQALGQGPQFIFQYYEEEERQRGNFPDRFSGHQFPNYSSELNVNALLLGDSALYLCASSLAAGDGYTFGSGTRLTVV.

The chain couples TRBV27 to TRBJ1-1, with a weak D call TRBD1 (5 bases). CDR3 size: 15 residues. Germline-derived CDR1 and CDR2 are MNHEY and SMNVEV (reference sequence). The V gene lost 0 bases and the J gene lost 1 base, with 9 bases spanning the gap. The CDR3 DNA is TGTGCCAGCAGTTTATCGTGGCAGGGGAACACTGAAGCTTTCTTT. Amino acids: CASSLSWQGNTEAFF.

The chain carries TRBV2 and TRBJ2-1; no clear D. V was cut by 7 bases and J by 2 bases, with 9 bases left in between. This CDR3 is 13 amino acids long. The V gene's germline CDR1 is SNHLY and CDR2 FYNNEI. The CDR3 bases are TGTGCCAGCAAGGCTAGAACCTACAATGAGCAGTTCTTC. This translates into CASKARTYNEQFF.

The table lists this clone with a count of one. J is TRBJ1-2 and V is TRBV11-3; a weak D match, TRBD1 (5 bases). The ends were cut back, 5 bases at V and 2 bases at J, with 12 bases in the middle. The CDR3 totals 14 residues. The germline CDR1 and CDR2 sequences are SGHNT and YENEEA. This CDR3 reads CASSAPQVNYGYTF. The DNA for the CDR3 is TGTGCCAGCAGCGCCCCACAGGTAAACTATGGCTACACCTTC.

CDR3 in DNA: TGCGCCAGCAGCTTGGAGCGGGGGGGCCGCACAGATACGCAGTATTTT. It codes for CASSLERGGRTDTQYF. This sequence joins TRBV5-1 and TRBJ2-3; TRBD2 aligns across 10 bases. Germline CDR1 reads SGHRS; CDR2 reads YFSETQ. The CDR3 has 16 residues. Losses at the gene ends were 0 bases for V and 1 base for J; bases not matched to a gene: 2.

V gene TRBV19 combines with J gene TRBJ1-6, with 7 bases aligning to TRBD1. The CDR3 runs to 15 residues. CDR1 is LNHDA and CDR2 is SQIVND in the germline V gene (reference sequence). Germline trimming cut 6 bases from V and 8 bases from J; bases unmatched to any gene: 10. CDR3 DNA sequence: TGTGCCAGTAGAAGAACAGGGGAATGGGATTCACCCCTCCACTTT. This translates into CASRRTGEWDSPLHF.

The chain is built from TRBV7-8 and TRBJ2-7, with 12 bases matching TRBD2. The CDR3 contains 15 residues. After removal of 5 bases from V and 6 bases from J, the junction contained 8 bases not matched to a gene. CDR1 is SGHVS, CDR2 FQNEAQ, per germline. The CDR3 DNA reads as TGTGCCAGCAGCCCAATCCTGACTAGCGGGGGCGAGCAGTACTTC. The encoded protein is CASSPILTSGGEQYF. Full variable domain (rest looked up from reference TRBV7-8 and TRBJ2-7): GAGVSQSPRYKVAKRGQDVALRCDPISGHVSLFWYQQALGQGPEFLTYFQNEAQLDKSGLPSDRFFAERPEGSVSTLKIQRTQQEDSAVYLCASSPILTSGGEQYFGPGTRLTVT.

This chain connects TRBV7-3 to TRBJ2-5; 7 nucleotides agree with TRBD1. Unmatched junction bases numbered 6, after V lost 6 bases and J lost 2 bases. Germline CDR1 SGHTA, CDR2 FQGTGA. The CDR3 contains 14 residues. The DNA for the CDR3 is TGTGCCAGCAGGTTAGGACAGGAGCAAGAGACCCAGTACTTC. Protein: CASRLGQEQETQYF.

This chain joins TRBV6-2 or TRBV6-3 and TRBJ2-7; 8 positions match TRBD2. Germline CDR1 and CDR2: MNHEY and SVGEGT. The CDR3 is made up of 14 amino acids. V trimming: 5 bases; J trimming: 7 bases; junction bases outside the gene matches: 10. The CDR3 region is CASSQPRASGEQYF. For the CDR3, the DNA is TGTGCCAGCAGTCAACCCCGAGCTAGCGGGGAGCAGTACTTC.